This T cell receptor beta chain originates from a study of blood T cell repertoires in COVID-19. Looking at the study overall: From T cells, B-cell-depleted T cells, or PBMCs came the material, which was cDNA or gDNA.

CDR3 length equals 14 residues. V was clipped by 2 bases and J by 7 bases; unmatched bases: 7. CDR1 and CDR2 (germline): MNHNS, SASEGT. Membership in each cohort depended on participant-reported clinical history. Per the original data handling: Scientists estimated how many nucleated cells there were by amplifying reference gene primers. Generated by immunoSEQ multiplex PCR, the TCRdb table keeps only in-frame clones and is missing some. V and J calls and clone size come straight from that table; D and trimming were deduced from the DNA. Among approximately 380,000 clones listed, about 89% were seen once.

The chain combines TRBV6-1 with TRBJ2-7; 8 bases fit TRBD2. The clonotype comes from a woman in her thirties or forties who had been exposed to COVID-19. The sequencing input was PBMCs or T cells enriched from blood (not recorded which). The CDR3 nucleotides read TGTGCCAGCAGTGAATTGGCGGGGGGTGGGGAGCAGTACTTC. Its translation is CASSELAGGGEQYF.